This T cell receptor (beta chain) comes out of a study of T cells in Graves' hyperthyroidism and ophthalmopathy. Researchers took RNA transcripts and amplified the TCR beta CDR3 regions from them. HTBI primers were the set used in a first-round RT-PCR of the TCR CDR3. TCRdb processed the multiplex PCR reads anew with MiXCR; each CDR3 protein has one entry. The table includes 600,000 or so distinct CDR3 sequences, approximately 15% detected once. In germline, CDR1 is SEHNR, CDR2 FQNEAQ (reference sequence). The CDR3 length is 14 residues. V dropped 7 bases and J dropped 3 bases, with 15 bases sitting between them. This clonotype was observed many times. The antigen is undetermined. General study points: Ophthalmopathy was told apart from stable hyperthyroidism by a 13 V-J model.

This clonotype was sampled from a woman between 18 and 30 years old with Graves' ophthalmopathy. Specimen: blood. The V and J genes are TRBV7-9 and TRBJ1-1; D possibly corresponds to TRBD1 (5 bases). CDR3 protein: CASTTQGLYTEAFF. The DNA for the CDR3 is TGTGCCAGCACTACCCAGGGACTCTACACTGAAGCTTTCTTT.